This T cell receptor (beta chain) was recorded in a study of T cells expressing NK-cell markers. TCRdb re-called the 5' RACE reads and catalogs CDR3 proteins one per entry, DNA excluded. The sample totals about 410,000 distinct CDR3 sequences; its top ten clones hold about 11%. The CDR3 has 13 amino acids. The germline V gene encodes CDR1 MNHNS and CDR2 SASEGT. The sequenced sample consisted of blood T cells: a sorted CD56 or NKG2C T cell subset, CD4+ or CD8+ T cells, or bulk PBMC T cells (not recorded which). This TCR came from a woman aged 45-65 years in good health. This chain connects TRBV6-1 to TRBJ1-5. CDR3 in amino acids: CASSESFDQPQHF.